Following are 30 T cell receptor beta chains from one sample sequenced in a study of early T cells in non-severe SARS-CoV-2 infection (dated by TCRdb to the early 2020s). Library creation used 5' RACE. TCRdb records NextSeq 500 as the sequencer. TCRdb redid the processing of the public reads, applying fastp at Q25 and MiXCR, and retained in-frame beta chains. Each record represents a unique CDR3 protein, reported with the most common genes and DNA among its rows. Recorded for this sample are 49,000 or so distinct CDR3 sequences; less than 7.5% of them occurred a single time. Jointly, the top ten make up approximately 2.8% of the sample. Sequenced here: whole blood, sampled at baseline. These receptors were taken from an adult who was a healthcare worker with PCR-confirmed SARS-CoV-2 infection or an uninfected control (not recorded which).

Only a few counts were recorded for this clonotype. The J gene is TRBJ1-2, the V gene TRBV12-5; the match to TRBD1 covers 8 bases. V was clipped by 0 bases and J by 2 bases; unmatched bases: 17. The CDR3 loop spans 20 amino acids. The germline gives CDR1 LGHNT, CDR2 FRNRAP. This CDR3 is CASGLVLSMAGGGKNYGYTF. The CDR3 DNA follows: TGTGCTAGTGGTTTGGTATTATCTATGGCAGGGGGCGGTAAGAACTATGGCTACACCTTC.

At least ten counts were recorded for this clonotype. The genes are TRBV4-3 and TRBJ2-1; no clear D. V was clipped by 3 bases and J by 3 bases, with 12 bases between them. The CDR3 has 15 amino acids. Germline loops: CDR1 LGHNA, CDR2 YSLEER. The CDR3 loop is CASSHRTGDYNEQFF. The CDR3, as DNA: TGCGCCAGCAGCCATCGGACGGGTGACTACAATGAGCAGTTCTTC.

At least ten counts were recorded for this clonotype. J is TRBJ1-2 and V is TRBV6-5, with TRBD1 identical over 8 bases. Unmatched junction bases numbered 7, after V lost 2 bases and J lost 5 bases. CDR3 length: 15 residues. Germline CDR1 MNHEY, CDR2 SVGAGI. The CDR3 is CASSYGAGGRYGYTF. CDR3 bases: TGTGCCAGCAGTTACGGCGCAGGGGGCAGATATGGCTACACCTTC.

This chain connects TRBV7-2 to TRBJ1-1, with D uncertain. The CDR3 totals 17 residues. The V end lost 4 bases, the J end lost 1 base, and 19 bases lay between the germline ends. The V gene's germline CDR1 is SGHTA and CDR2 FQGNSA. The CDR3: CASSSRRSRARNTEAFF. The DNA of the CDR3 is TGTGCCAGCAGCTCCCGTAGGTCAAGGGCGAGGAACACTGAAGCTTTCTTT.

The sample holds many counts of this clonotype. V and J are TRBV5-1 and TRBJ2-5, with 10 bases fitting TRBD1. The germline gives CDR1 SGHRS, CDR2 YFSETQ. The CDR3 covers 15 residues. V dropped 3 bases and J dropped 5; count of bases not matched to a gene: 7. The CDR3 DNA is TGCGCCAGCAGCTCCGGACAGGGGGAGTGGGAGACCCAGTACTTC. Its translation: CASSSGQGEWETQYF.

This clonotype has a count of ten or more. As DNA, the CDR3 is TGTGCCAGCAGCGTATTACCAGAGGGAGAGACCCAGTACTTC. The encoded protein is CASSVLPEGETQYF. The rearrangement links TRBV9 to TRBJ2-5; D might be TRBD2 (5 bases). V was clipped by 1 base and J by 4 bases, with 11 bases between them. CDR1 and CDR2 from the germline V gene are SGDLS and YYNGEE. This CDR3 has 14 amino acids.

This clonotype was counted at least ten times. The V gene is TRBV20-1, the J gene TRBJ2-3; either TRBD1 or TRBD2 may fit D (5 bases each). V was clipped by 6 bases and J by 0 bases, with 13 bases between them. Germline CDR1 reads DFQATT; CDR2 reads SNEGSKA (reference sequence). The CDR3 totals 14 residues. DNA of the CDR3: TGCAGTGCGCACCGGGACGCAAGCACAGATACGCAGTATTTT. It specifies CSAHRDASTDTQYF.

The rearrangement links TRBV5-1 to TRBJ1-1; TRBD1 agrees at 8 bases. Germline lookup yields CDR1 SGHRS and CDR2 YFSETQ. The CDR3 has 14 amino acids. V shed 4 bases, J shed 8 bases, and the junction held 10 bases outside the gene matches. CDR3 nucleotides: TGCGCCAGCAGCGACATTTCCGGGACAGGAGAAGCTTTCTTT. Translated: CASSDISGTGEAFF.

Only a few counts were recorded for this clonotype. The chain has TRBV6-1 and TRBJ1-5; D gene unclear. CDR3 length: 14 amino acids. The germline V and J ends were trimmed by 7 bases and 9 bases, with 19 bases remaining between them. The V gene's germline CDR1 is MNHNS and CDR2 SASEGT. The CDR3 region has the DNA TGTGCCAGCACGATAGGCGGGTCCCAATGGCCCCAGCATTTT. Amino acid sequence: CASTIGGSQWPQHF.

This clonotype was counted a few times. The V gene is TRBV7-2, the J gene TRBJ2-1; unclear D gene. The CDR3 sequence is 16 residues long. V was trimmed by 0 bases and J by 0 bases, leaving 9 bases between them. The germline CDR1 and CDR2 sequences are SGHTA and FQGNSA. Here the CDR3 reads CASSLAPSSSYNEQFF. The DNA for the CDR3 is TGTGCCAGCAGCTTAGCGCCCTCGAGCTCCTACAATGAGCAGTTCTTC.

This clonotype was counted at least ten times. The genes are TRBV15 and TRBJ2-1; 10 bases line up with TRBD2. Germline trimming cut 3 bases from V and 6 bases from J; bases unmatched to any gene: 5. The CDR3 is 15 amino acids. Per germline, CDR1 LNHNV and CDR2 YYDKDF (reference sequence). The CDR3 sequence is CATSSRTSGVNEQFF. The DNA for the CDR3 is TGTGCCACCAGCAGTCGAACTAGCGGGGTCAATGAGCAGTTCTTC.

This clonotype was picked up a small number of times. This chain connects TRBV25-1 to TRBJ1-3; TRBD1 agrees at 7 bases. There are 14 residues in the CDR3. Trimming cost V 5 bases and J 0 bases; bases outside gene matches: 1. Germline V lookup: CDR1 MGHDK, CDR2 SYGVNS. The CDR3 sequence is CASSTGDSGNTIYF. For the CDR3, the DNA is TGTGCCAGCAGTACAGGGGACTCTGGAAACACCATATATTTT. The full variable domain, rest sourced from reference TRBV25-1 and TRBJ1-3, is EADIYQTPRYLVIGTGKKITLECSQTMGHDKMYWYQQDPGMELHLIHYSYGVNSTEKGDLSSESTVSRIRTEHFPLTLESARPSHTSQYLCASSTGDSGNTIYFGEGSWLTVV.

This clonotype was recorded many times. This chain connects TRBV24-1 to TRBJ2-4; 8 bases are a match to TRBD2. This CDR3 has 15 amino acids. V was clipped by 4 bases and J by 6 bases; unmatched bases: 7. The germline V gene has CDR1 KGHDR and CDR2 SFDVKD. The CDR3 nucleotides are TGTGCCACCAGTGAACGAGCGGGGGCCCCAAACATTCAGTACTTC. It encodes CATSERAGAPNIQYF.

The sample holds many counts of this clonotype. The chain employs TRBV10-1 and TRBJ1-2, with D possibly TRBD1 on 5 matching bases. Trimming cost V 4 bases and J 3 bases, with 21 bases left between them. CDR3 length: 17 amino acids. Germline V gives CDR1 WNHNN, CDR2 SYGVQD (reference sequence). The CDR3 DNA reads TGCGCCAGCAGTGCCTTACCTACAGGACCCCGCGACTATGGCTACACCTTC. Translated, it gives CASSALPTGPRDYGYTF.

The chain combines TRBV5-1 with TRBJ2-2; TRBD1 is a possible D gene (5 bases). The CDR3 covers 13 residues. CDR1 SGHRS and CDR2 YFSETQ come from the germline V gene. The V end lost 5 bases, the J end lost 8 bases, and 13 bases lay between the germline ends. The chain's CDR3 is CASRPQESGELFF. CDR3 nucleotide sequence: TGCGCCAGCAGACCACAGGAAAGTGGGGAGCTGTTTTTT.

This clonotype was seen a few times. This CDR3 reads CSASLGQTSSYEQYF. CDR3 nucleotides: TGCAGTGCTAGCCTCGGACAGACTAGCTCCTACGAGCAGTACTTC. This rearrangement joins TRBV20-1 to TRBJ2-7; D is perhaps TRBD1 or TRBD2 (6 bases each). V lost 3 bases and J 0 bases, leaving 15 bases between the germline ends. Looked up from germline, CDR1 is DFQATT and CDR2 is SNEGSKA (reference sequence). The CDR3 loop spans 15 amino acids.

This clonotype was seen at least ten times. This rearrangement joins TRBV5-5 to TRBJ2-7; D tentatively fits TRBD1 or TRBD2 (5 bases each). Germline V lookup: CDR1 SGHKS, CDR2 YYEKEE (reference sequence). The CDR3 extends over 13 amino acids. V was shortened by 0 bases and J by 5 bases, with 9 bases between the two germline ends. The DNA of the CDR3 is TGTGCCAGCAGCTTGGTATGGGGACACGAGCAGTACTTC. Protein sequence: CASSLVWGHEQYF. The full variable domain, completed using reference TRBV5-5 and TRBJ2-7, is DAGVTQSPTHLIKTRGQQVTLRCSPISGHKSVSWYQQVLGQGPQFIFQYYEKEERGRGNFPDRFSARQFPNYSSELNVNALLLGDSALYLCASSLVWGHEQYFGPGTRLTVT.

Many counts were recorded for this clonotype. V is TRBV7-2 and J is TRBJ2-1; D call uncertain. Germline assignment: CDR1 SGHTA and CDR2 FQGNSA. The CDR3 covers 11 residues. Trimming shortened V by 1 base and J by 9 bases, and 4 bases separated the two germline ends. The CDR3 DNA reads TGTGCCAGCAGCTTAGTTAGTGAGCAGTTCTTC. The encoded protein is CASSLVSEQFF.

Only a few counts were recorded for this clonotype. CDR3 sequence (DNA): TGTGCCAGCAGCGTAGGTTTCCAGGGGAGCTCCTACAATGAGCAGTTCTTC. Translating it yields CASSVGFQGSSYNEQFF. The chain joins TRBV9 to TRBJ2-1; tentatively, D is TRBD1 (6 bases). This CDR3 is built from 17 residues. The germline gives CDR1 SGDLS, CDR2 YYNGEE. Deletions cut 0 bases from V and 0 bases from J, with 13 bases between.

This clonotype turned up a few times. This chain joins TRBV7-3 and TRBJ2-5; no clear D gene. Germline V lookup: CDR1 SGHTA, CDR2 FQGTGA. Trimming took off 3 bases at V and 0 bases at J, with 5 bases between the two ends. CDR3 length: 13 amino acids. CDR3 in DNA: TGTGCCAGCAGCTTCCTAGACCAAGAGACCCAGTACTTC. Protein product: CASSFLDQETQYF.

The rearrangement joins TRBV10-2 to TRBJ1-2; 8 nucleotides align to TRBD1. V shed 8 bases, J shed 7 bases, and the junction held 12 bases outside the gene matches. CDR3 length: 14 residues. The germline V gene has CDR1 WSHSY and CDR2 SAAADI. The CDR3: CASGDPGGLVGYTF. The CDR3 nucleotides are TGCGCCAGCGGGGACCCAGGGGGCCTTGTTGGCTACACCTTC.

This clonotype was detected many times. This sequence joins TRBV20-1 and TRBJ2-7; 11 bases are shared with TRBD1. The CDR3 totals 13 residues. Germline V gene sequence: CDR1 DFQATT, CDR2 SNEGSKA (reference sequence). V dropped 5 bases and J dropped 4; count of bases not matched to a gene: 4. The CDR3 loop is CSAAGTGGYEQYF. DNA for the CDR3: TGCAGTGCTGCCGGGACAGGGGGTTACGAGCAGTACTTC.

This clonotype was recorded many times. The chain couples TRBV5-5 to TRBJ1-5; no clear D. This CDR3 has 16 amino acids. CDR1 is SGHKS, CDR2 YYEKEE, per germline (reference sequence). V was clipped by 0 bases and J by 1 base, with 11 bases between them. The CDR3 DNA is TGTGCCAGCAGCTTGGCCGGAATTGTGAGCAATCAGCCCCAGCATTTT. Its translation is CASSLAGIVSNQPQHF.

This clonotype appeared many times. The chain joins TRBV7-6 to TRBJ2-1; TRBD1 might be the D (5 bases). This CDR3 comprises 12 residues. CDR1 is SGHVS and CDR2 is FNYEAQ in the germline V gene. The V end was cut by 4 bases, the J end by 10 bases, with 11 bases between. The CDR3 region has the DNA TGTGCCAGCAGCTCCAGGGATCTGGAGCAGTTCTTC. Its translation is CASSSRDLEQFF.

This clonotype came up many times. V and J are TRBV12-3 or TRBV12-4 and TRBJ1-2; 7 bases agree with TRBD1. With 6 bases clipped from V and 8 bases from J, the junction kept 9 bases outside the gene matches. The CDR3 has 13 amino acids. The CDR3 loop is CASSRDRAGGYTF. DNA of the CDR3: TGTGCCAGCAGCCGCGACAGGGCGGGAGGCTACACCTTC.

V is TRBV2 and J is TRBJ1-5, with D unresolved. Per germline, CDR1 SNHLY and CDR2 FYNNEI. The CDR3 is 12 residues long. Trimming removed 5 bases from V and 4 bases from J, with 6 bases in between. CDR3 bases: TGTGCCAGCAGTCGCGGAAATCAGCCCCAGCATTTT. This sequence encodes CASSRGNQPQHF.

The chain carries TRBV5-1 and TRBJ1-3; a weak D match, TRBD1 (5 bases). Germline loops: CDR1 SGHRS, CDR2 YFSETQ. CDR3 length equals 15 residues. The V and J ends lost 4 bases and 0 bases respectively, with 11 bases between them. The CDR3 protein is CASSPGTASGNTIYF. The CDR3 DNA reads as TGCGCCAGCAGCCCCGGGACGGCCTCTGGAAACACCATATATTTT.

In this sample, this clonotype turned up many times. The chain couples TRBV5-1 to TRBJ2-2, with 9 bases matching TRBD1. Germline trimming cut 4 bases from V and 1 base from J; bases unmatched to any gene: 5. The length of the CDR3 is 16 residues. Germline CDR1 reads SGHRS; CDR2 reads YFSETQ. The CDR3 nucleotides read TGCGCCAGCAGCCCTCCGGGACAGGGGAACACCGGGGAGCTGTTTTTT. Its protein is CASSPPGQGNTGELFF.

The chain recombines TRBV6-2 or TRBV6-3 with TRBJ2-2; 7 bases are shared with TRBD1. Trimming took 6 bases from V and 3 from J; bases not matched to a gene: 4. The CDR3 covers 14 residues. Per the germline V gene, CDR1 is MNHEY and CDR2 is SVGEGT. CDR3 in DNA: TGTGCCAGCAGCAACGGACAGGACACCGGGGAGCTGTTTTTT. Protein product: CASSNGQDTGELFF.

This clonotype was seen a few times. The chain links TRBV29-1 to TRBJ2-4; D perhaps matches TRBD1 (5 bases). CDR1 and CDR2 from the germline V gene are SQVTM and ANQGSEA. The V end lost 3 bases, the J end lost 13 bases, and 13 bases lay between the germline ends. CDR3 length equals 11 residues. CDR3 in amino acids: CSVEEGREQYF. Written as DNA, the CDR3 is TGCAGCGTTGAGGAAGGCAGGGAACAGTACTTC.